This T cell receptor beta chain was sequenced for a study of blood T cell repertoires in COVID-19. In the study overall: From T cells, B-cell-depleted T cells, or PBMCs came the material, which was cDNA or gDNA.

Germline lookup yields CDR1 SNHLY and CDR2 FYNNEI. Deletions cut 2 bases from V and 3 bases from J, with 17 bases between. The CDR3 is 16 residues long. In the original processing: Reference gene primers were amplified, and this amplification served to estimate nucleated cell counts. Only in-frame clones appear in the TCRdb table, and some are missing; sequencing was by immunoSEQ multiplex PCR. V, J and clone size are taken as reported in that table, and D and trimming were inferred from the DNA itself. This sample has 90,000 or so clones, with about nine tenths found just once. Followed longitudinally, the Seattle patients had been enrolled during active infection.

The receptor's source is a man aged 55 to 70 with COVID-19, enrolled during active disease. The chain uses TRBV2 and TRBJ2-7; tentative D call: TRBD2 (6 bases). The sequencing sample was made of peripheral blood. This CDR3 reads CASSERRLAEHYEQYF. Written as DNA, the CDR3 is TGTGCCAGCAGTGAAAGGAGGTTAGCGGAGCACTACGAGCAGTACTTC.